The entry that follows covers one TCR beta chain sequence. The sample is drawn from a study of blood T cell repertoires in COVID-19. The overall study: Sources were T cells, B-cell-depleted T cells, or PBMCs; the material itself was cDNA or gDNA.

Libraries were prepared by immunoSEQ multiplex PCR; TCRdb keeps only in-frame clonotypes and omits some of them. This sample has approximately 260,000 clones, with 80% to 90% found just once. The CDR3 extends over 14 amino acids. From germline, CDR1 is SGHAT and CDR2 FQNNGV. V was clipped by 3 bases and J by 5 bases; unmatched bases: 6. The gene calls are TRBV11-2 and TRBJ2-7; 8 positions match TRBD1. This receptor was obtained from a woman aged 70-85 years with acute or convalescent COVID-19. The source material was peripheral blood. This CDR3 is CASSFDRGIHEQYF. As DNA, the CDR3 is TGTGCCAGCAGCTTTGACAGGGGCATACACGAGCAGTACTTC.